The T cell receptor beta chain described here comes from a study of T-cell reconstitution after alpha-beta-depleted transplantation in children (dated by TCRdb to 2015 to 2016). Describing the broader study: T-cell immune reconstitution after TCRalphabeta/CD19-depleted allogeneic hematopoietic cell transplantation in children was quantitatively tracked in the study by means of TCR repertoire profiling.

The sample's treatment or condition label, decoded: allogeneic hematopoietic cell transplantation with graft depleted of TCRalphabeta T cells and CD19 B cells. The children who served as transplant recipients had been given grafts of TCRalphabeta/CD19-depleted allogeneic hematopoietic cells. A few counts support this clonotype. Its antigen remains undetermined. Per-base quality was not reported, and no clone a single base away is much larger than it. Summary of the overall study and its limitations: About two months after transplant, the apparently early recovery of alphabetaT-cell counts reportedly depended on just several hundred clones that had expanded rapidly and came from non-depleted graft cells. Over subsequent months, a decline in hyperexpanded clone frequencies was noted, and after one year, T-cell counts and TCRbeta diversity were mostly ascribed to newly produced T cells. The high TCRbeta diversity at day 60 in some patients was ascribed to recipient T cells and intrathymic progenitors that had survived conditioning.

The receptor library was made with PCR. Instrument used: Illumina HiSeq 2500. Molecular barcoding was employed in the preparation of TCR libraries, with unique molecular identifiers being used to normalize TCRbeta repertoire quantification. TCRdb itself trimmed the public reads at Q25 with fastp, ran MiXCR and retained productive beta chains. When rows share a CDR3 protein, they turn into one entry using the most common DNA and genes. The sample yields around 800,000 distinct CDR3 sequences; 16% were counted once. 5% of the sample is held by the ten biggest clonotypes. Per the germline V gene (reference sequence), MNHEY is the CDR1 and SMNVEV is the CDR2. The trim is 3 bases for V and 5 bases for J, with a gap of 15 bases between the germline ends. The CDR3 goes from the cysteine to the phenylalanine over 15 residues. Just CDR3 DNA is preserved here, 45 bases in frame from base 1.

The receptor chain draws on TRBV27 and TRBJ2-3; a weak D assignment points to TRBD2 (5 bases agree). This clonotype was sampled from a male patient younger than 18 who had a stem cell transplant for acute lymphoblastic leukemia, so the T cells may come from the graft donor. The sequenced sample was PBMCs, mostly from graft donor cells, obtained 360 days after TCRalphabeta/CD19-depleted stem cell transplant. This receptor carries the CDR3 CASSFLAGVQDTQYF. The bases read TGTGCCAGCAGTTTCCTAGCAGGAGTCCAAGATACGCAGTATTTT.